Following are 30 T cell receptor beta chains from one sample sequenced in a study of patients and donors after allogeneic stem cell transplantation. In TCRdb, the RT-PCR reads were re-called with MiXCR into one record per CDR3 protein. Of about 160,000 distinct CDR3 sequences listed, about a quarter were seen once; the top ten hold roughly 25%. Sequenced: blood, either unsorted or a sorted T cell fraction (not recorded which). These receptor sequences come from a human donor who was either an allogeneic HSCT recipient or a stem cell or donor lymphocyte infusion donor (not recorded which). It is not recorded whose cells these are; they may come from a transplant donor.

This clonotype was seen a handful of times. V and J are TRBV3-1 and TRBJ1-3, with D uncertain. This CDR3 spans 14 amino acids. CDR1 is LGHDT, CDR2 YNNKEL, per germline (reference sequence). With 10 bases removed from V and 4 bases from J, the gap between germline ends came to 17 bases. The CDR3 protein is CATHDTAGGNTIYF. CDR3 sequence (DNA): TGTGCCACCCATGATACCGCTGGAGGAAACACCATATATTTT.

The table lists this clonotype with a few counts. The chain recombines TRBV27 with TRBJ1-4, with D maybe TRBD1 (5 bases). The CDR3 covers 12 residues. Trimming cost V 5 bases and J 8 bases, with 9 bases left between them. From germline, CDR1 is MNHEY and CDR2 SMNVEV (reference sequence). This chain's CDR3 is CASSHKGEKLFF. In DNA, the CDR3 is TGTGCCAGCAGTCATAAGGGGGAAAAACTGTTTTTT.

This rearrangement joins TRBV9 to TRBJ2-7; D not certain. Trimming shortened V by 0 bases and J by 1 base, and 8 bases separated the two germline ends. Germline V gene data show CDR1 as SGDLS and CDR2 as YYNGEE. This CDR3 comprises 14 residues. In DNA form, the CDR3 reads TGTGCCAGCAGCGTAGAACCCCTTTCCTACGAGCAGTACTTC. It yields the protein CASSVEPLSYEQYF. Full variable domain (outside the CDR3, taken from reference TRBV9 and TRBJ2-7): DSGVTQTPKHLITATGQRVTLRCSPRSGDLSVYWYQQSLDQGLQFLIQYYNGEERAKGNILERFSAQQFPDLHSELNLSSLELGDSALYFCASSVEPLSYEQYFGPGTRLTVT.

This clonotype was detected only a few times. The J gene is TRBJ2-5, the V gene TRBV5-5; D uncertain. Trimming removed 3 bases at V and 1 base at J, with 10 bases between. CDR1 is SGHKS and CDR2 is YYEKEE in the germline V gene (reference sequence). The CDR3 is 14 amino acids. As DNA, the CDR3 is TGTGCCAGCAGCTCCGAAGGAGTCCAAGAGACCCAGTACTTC. Residues: CASSSEGVQETQYF.

On this clonotype itself: The conserved phenylalanine or tryptophan normally closing the CDR3 is absent here, so this likely arose from a read error. The chain uses TRBV4-2 and TRBJ1-6; D might be TRBD1 (5 bases). This CDR3 region has 15 residues. Per the germline V gene, CDR1 is LGHNA and CDR2 is YNFKEQ. The V end lost 0 bases, the J end lost 9 bases, and 12 bases lay between the germline ends. CDR3 in amino acids: CASSQERGTSSPLHI. Here the CDR3 DNA reads TGTGCCAGCAGCCAAGAGCGGGGGACTAGTTCACCCCTCCACATT.

This clonotype was observed a few times. The chain uses TRBV7-8 and TRBJ1-1; D unresolved. The CDR3 extends over 16 amino acids. CDR1 and CDR2 from the germline V gene are SGHVS and FQNEAQ. Trimming cost V 1 base and J 1 base, with 13 bases left between them. The CDR3, as DNA: TGTGCCAGCAGCTTAGTCGGCTCAGAAACGAACACTGAAGCTTTCTTT. Protein sequence: CASSLVGSETNTEAFF.

This clonotype was detected only a few times. One junction end disagrees with the germline gene, perhaps due to a read error. V gene TRBV7-6 combines with J gene TRBJ2-7; 7 bases map to TRBD1. Germline values: CDR1 SGHVS, CDR2 FNYEAQ. This CDR3 contains 16 residues. The CDR3 nucleotides read TGTGCCAGCAGTTTAGATCGACAGGGCCTACGCTACGAGCAGTACTTC. This encodes CASSLDRQGLRYEQYF.

This clonotype was counted a single time. The chain carries TRBV20-1 and TRBJ2-7; 7 positions agree with TRBD2. Per germline, CDR1 DFQATT and CDR2 SNEGSKA (reference sequence). This CDR3 has 14 amino acids. The ends lost 1 base at V and 6 bases at J; junction bases unmatched: 9. The CDR3 coding sequence is TGCAGTGCTAGAGCGGGAGGACTGGGAGTCGAGCAGTACTTC. This translates into CSARAGGLGVEQYF.

This clonotype has a handful of counts. V and J are TRBV27 and TRBJ2-5, with 7 bases fitting TRBD2. Per the germline V gene, CDR1 is MNHEY and CDR2 is SMNVEV (reference sequence). The V and J ends lost 4 bases and 2 bases, in that order; junction bases with no gene match: 4. There are 14 residues in the CDR3. CDR3 residues: CASSSRTRQETQYF. Written as DNA, the CDR3 is TGTGCCAGCAGTTCCCGGACTAGGCAAGAGACCCAGTACTTC.

This clonotype was recorded a few times. The rearrangement uses TRBV5-1 and TRBJ2-1, with 7 bases lining up with TRBD2. The germline V gene encodes CDR1 SGHRS and CDR2 YFSETQ. V dropped 4 bases and J dropped 5; count of bases not matched to a gene: 3. The CDR3 runs 13 residues. CDR3 residues: CASSTGLDNEQFF. The CDR3 nucleotides are TGCGCCAGCAGCACAGGACTAGACAATGAGCAGTTCTTC.

The rearrangement links TRBV5-4 to TRBJ1-1; D gene uncertain. The V gene lost 0 bases and the J gene lost 7 bases, with 10 bases spanning the gap. Germline V gene sequence: CDR1 SGHNT, CDR2 YYREEE (reference sequence). This CDR3 has 13 residues. The DNA for the CDR3 is TGTGCCAGCAGCTTGGCCCGGGAGCGTGAAGCTTTCTTT. It is translated as CASSLAREREAFF.

The chain carries TRBV6-2 or TRBV6-3 and TRBJ2-1, with TRBD2 identical over 9 bases. This CDR3 is built from 14 residues. Trimming removed 8 bases from V and 8 bases from J; junction bases left unmatched: 10. Germline CDR1 is MNHEY and CDR2 is SVGEGT. The CDR3 here is CASEPPSGIDEQFF. The CDR3 nucleotides are TGTGCCAGCGAACCTCCTAGCGGGATCGATGAGCAGTTCTTC.

Only a few counts were recorded for this clonotype. The chain has TRBV7-9 and TRBJ1-5, with TRBD1 as a possible D gene (5 bases). CDR3 length: 14 amino acids. With 3 bases removed from V and 3 bases from J, the gap between germline ends came to 9 bases. In germline, CDR1 is SEHNR, CDR2 FQNEAQ (reference sequence). CDR3 loop: CASSFGGANQPQHF. CDR3 DNA sequence: TGTGCCAGCAGCTTTGGCGGGGCCAATCAGCCCCAGCATTTT.

This clonotype occurred a few times. CDR3 nucleotide sequence: TGTGCCAGCAGGCTACAGGGAGTTGAAGCTTTCTTT. As protein: CASRLQGVEAFF. The chain carries TRBV6-2 or TRBV6-3 and TRBJ1-1; a weak D match, TRBD1 (6 bases). The germline V gene encodes CDR1 MNHEY and CDR2 SVGEGT. V lost 6 bases, J lost 7 bases, and 12 bases lay in between. The CDR3 covers 12 residues.

In its sample, this clonotype was seen a few times. The chain joins TRBV5-5 to TRBJ1-1; no clear D gene. The CDR3 consists of 14 residues. The V gene's germline CDR1 is SGHKS and CDR2 YYEKEE (reference sequence). V gave up 1 base and J gave up 1 base, with 8 bases separating them. CDR3 DNA sequence: TGTGCCAGCAGCTTGTTCGCAGGGAACACTGAAGCTTTCTTT. Its translation: CASSLFAGNTEAFF.

This clonotype was seen a single time. This may be a read error: a much more frequent sequence differs by one nucleotide. The chain recombines TRBV4-1 with TRBJ1-4; TRBD1 agrees at 7 bases. The CDR3 has 16 residues. Germline V CDR1 and CDR2: MGHRA, YSYEKL. CDR3 nucleotides: TGCGCCAGCAGCCAGGAACCGGGACAGCTTAATGAAAAACCGTTTTTT. Translation gives CASSQEPGQLNEKPFF.

This clonotype was seen only a few times. The chain recombines TRBV5-1 with TRBJ2-3; D possibly uses TRBD1 or TRBD2 (5 bases each). CDR3 length: 14 residues. Germline V gene data show CDR1 as SGHRS and CDR2 as YFSETQ. V lost 0 bases and J lost 0, with 5 bases in between. The DNA for the CDR3 is TGCGCCAGCAGCTTGGGGGACAGCACAGATACGCAGTATTTT. Protein product: CASSLGDSTDTQYF.

There are a few counts of this clonotype. The chain has TRBV11-2 and TRBJ1-5; D possibly corresponds to TRBD1 (6 bases). CDR3 length equals 15 residues. V lost 3 bases and J lost 2, with 11 bases in between. The germline V gene has CDR1 SGHAT and CDR2 FQNNGV. The CDR3 nucleotides read TGTGCCAGCAGCTTTGGCAGGGGAGGCAATCAGCCCCAGCATTTT. It is translated as CASSFGRGGNQPQHF.

The genes are TRBV4-1 and TRBJ2-7, with D maybe TRBD1 (5 bases). The CDR3 has 19 residues. V was cut by 1 base and J by 0 bases, with 22 bases left in between. The germline V gene encodes CDR1 MGHRA and CDR2 YSYEKL. The CDR3 protein is CASSQVPTEVLPPSYEQYF. The CDR3 DNA reads as TGCGCCAGCAGCCAAGTCCCGACAGAAGTACTGCCCCCCTCCTACGAGCAGTACTTC.

A few counts support this clonotype. The chain is built from TRBV18 and TRBJ1-3, with D hard to call. CDR3 size: 17 residues. CDR1 is KGHSH, CDR2 LQKENI, per germline. V was trimmed by 4 bases and J by 0 bases, leaving 16 bases between them. The CDR3 DNA reads TGTGCCAGCTCACGGAGTGATCCCGCTTTCTCTGGAAACACCATATATTTT. It encodes CASSRSDPAFSGNTIYF.

This clonotype showed up just a few times. The chain recombines TRBV29-1 with TRBJ2-5, with TRBD1 matching 10 bases. The V gene's germline CDR1 is SQVTM and CDR2 ANQGSEA. This CDR3 is built from 13 residues. V shed 7 bases and J 5 bases; nucleotides not matched to a gene: 7. The CDR3: CSALTGGYETQYF. In DNA, the CDR3 is TGCAGCGCTCTGACAGGGGGCTACGAGACCCAGTACTTC. The full variable domain, its missing parts supplied by reference TRBV29-1 and TRBJ2-5, is SAVISQKPSRDICQRGTSLTIQCQVDSQVTMMFWYRQQPGQSLTLIATANQGSEATYESGFVIDKFPISRPNLTFSTLTVSNMSPEDSSIYLCSALTGGYETQYFGPGTRLLVL.

The chain couples TRBV18 to TRBJ2-7; 7 nucleotides match TRBD1. The CDR3 has 15 amino acids. Germline assignment: CDR1 KGHSH and CDR2 LQKENI. The V gene end was trimmed by 6 bases and the J gene end by 0 bases; junction bases not matched to a gene: 8. The CDR3 DNA reads TGTGCCAGCTCTTCGGACAGGTCGGACTCCTACGAGCAGTACTTC. This encodes CASSSDRSDSYEQYF.

In this sample, this clonotype turned up a few times. The V and J genes are TRBV7-2 and TRBJ1-1; 7 positions agree with TRBD1. The junction had 4 bases not matched to a gene; V was cut back by 6 bases and J by 3 bases. The CDR3 is 13 amino acids. Per the germline V gene, CDR1 is SGHTA and CDR2 is FQGNSA. The chain's CDR3 is CASSIQGDTEAFF. The CDR3 DNA reads TGTGCCAGCAGTATCCAGGGGGACACTGAAGCTTTCTTT.

This clonotype was observed many times. V gene TRBV12-3 or TRBV12-4 combines with J gene TRBJ1-1; tentative D call: TRBD1 (6 bases). The V end was cut by 6 bases, the J end by 0 bases, with 11 bases between. The CDR3 contains 14 residues. DNA of the CDR3: TGTGCCAGCAGCCCACAGGGTATGAACACTGAAGCTTTCTTT. Protein product: CASSPQGMNTEAFF.

This clonotype appeared a few times. The V gene is TRBV5-1, the J gene TRBJ1-5, with D perhaps matching TRBD1 (5 bases). Germline V lookup: CDR1 SGHRS, CDR2 YFSETQ. Trimming shortened V by 4 bases and J by 9 bases, and 17 bases separated the two germline ends. CDR3 length: 14 amino acids. The CDR3 bases are TGCGCCAGCAGCCCGGGCGGGGGTCAGGGGCCCCAGCATTTT. Translating gives CASSPGGGQGPQHF.

This clonotype has just a few counts. The CDR3, as DNA: TGCAGTGCTAGGAGGACAGGGGGCTACGCTGAAGCTTTCTTT. This translates into CSARRTGGYAEAFF. The V call is TRBV20-1, the J call TRBJ1-1; 11 nucleotides match TRBD1. Germline loops: CDR1 DFQATT, CDR2 SNEGSKA (reference sequence). J gave up 6 bases and V 3 bases, and 6 bases lay outside the gene matches. The CDR3 extends over 14 amino acids.

This clonotype was seen many times. The V gene is TRBV20-1, the J gene TRBJ2-7; D remains unclear. Germline CDR1 and CDR2: DFQATT and SNEGSKA (reference sequence). V gave up 4 bases and J gave up 5 bases, with 18 bases separating them. The CDR3 runs 14 residues. The CDR3: CSAKGPLPSHEQYF. The CDR3 nucleotides are TGCAGTGCTAAAGGACCTTTACCTTCCCACGAGCAGTACTTC.

This clonotype was seen ten or more times. V and J are TRBV20-1 and TRBJ1-2; a weak D match, TRBD1 (6 bases). Trimming took 0 bases from V and 4 from J, leaving 9 bases between them. CDR1 and CDR2 from the germline V gene are DFQATT and SNEGSKA (reference sequence). This CDR3 has 13 residues. The chain's CDR3 is CSARDRGGYGYTF. CDR3 in DNA: TGCAGTGCTAGAGACAGGGGCGGCTATGGCTACACCTTC.

The gene calls are TRBV5-1 and TRBJ1-6; no clear D gene. V lost 3 bases and J 8 bases, leaving 18 bases between the germline ends. The CDR3 consists of 16 residues. The V gene's germline CDR1 is SGHRS and CDR2 YFSETQ. As DNA, the CDR3 is TGCGCCAGCAGCTCCACGACCGTAATTAAGGATTCACCCCTCCACTTT. This codes for CASSSTTVIKDSPLHF.

The CDR3 DNA is TGTGCCATCAGCGGCGGGGAGAGGGGCTACGAGCAGTACTTC. As protein: CAISGGERGYEQYF. The rearrangement uses TRBV10-3 and TRBJ2-7; maybe TRBD2 (6 bases). The CDR3 extends over 14 amino acids. V lost 6 bases and J 3 bases, leaving 15 bases between the germline ends. Germline V lookup: CDR1 ENHRY, CDR2 SYGVKD.